The rows below give T cell receptor beta chains drawn from one sample of a study of CD8 T cells in ankylosing spondylitis. Via MiXCR, TCRdb re-called the 5' RACE reads, giving one row per CDR3 protein. The sample contains some 840,000 distinct CDR3 sequences, about 12% of which appear only once. Sequencing was done on a sample of blood, either unsorted or a sorted T cell fraction (not recorded which). Receptors were obtained from a male donor with ankylosing spondylitis. Each CDR3 is given without its conserved first and last residue. Clone size, where shown, is once, few, many, or a class for clones that have expanded.

v_gene	abundance	j_gene	CDR3aa
TRBV20-1	few	TRBJ1-1	SPTGTGAEAF
TRBV29-1	many	TRBJ2-3	SAKVTGGRSTDTQY
TRBV11-2	-	TRBJ2-1	ASSSGFPYNEQF
TRBV7-2	few	TRBJ2-1	ASSLGGGGNEQF
TRBV29-1	many	TRBJ1-1	SVEAQWTAGTEAF
TRBV2	-	TRBJ2-3	ASSLTLRTDTQY
TRBV7-9	many	TRBJ2-7	ASSSPNARYEQY
TRBV5-1	few	TRBJ2-1	ASSSGTGYHNEQF
TRBV20-1	many	TRBJ1-2	SANRVGSYGYT
TRBV20-1	-	TRBJ1-5	SARDRVGGWVGPQH
TRBV20-1	few	TRBJ2-7	SARDRGTDTYEQY
TRBV10-3	-	TRBJ2-7	AIRGSARSYEQY